This entry lists 22 T cell receptor beta chains sequenced from one sample in a study of T cell changes during pregnancy in multiple sclerosis. The method was immunoSEQ multiplex PCR; TCRdb's version includes in-frame clones alone and lacks a portion of them. The sample consists of 67,000 or so clones, approximately 92% of them appearing once. This specimen was CD8+ T cells from peripheral blood mononuclear cells, taken in the third trimester of pregnancy. These receptors were collected from a female donor in good health, enrolled as a control in a pregnancy study.

CDR3: CASSLRGYGYTF. The CDR3, as DNA: TGTGCCAGCAGCCTCCGGGGCTATGGCTACACCTTC. J is TRBJ1-2 and V is TRBV11-2; no definite D call. V was shortened by 5 bases and J by 4 bases, with 8 bases between the two germline ends. CDR1 is SGHAT, CDR2 FQNNGV, per germline. The CDR3 is made up of 12 amino acids.

The chain has TRBV19 and TRBJ1-2; D uncertain. The CDR3 totals 14 residues. The V gene lost 5 bases and the J gene lost 4 bases, with 14 bases spanning the gap. The V gene's germline CDR1 is LNHDA and CDR2 SQIVND (reference sequence). CDR3 sequence reads: CASSSRHPVYGYTF. CDR3 DNA sequence: TGTGCCAGTAGTTCCCGACACCCGGTCTATGGCTACACCTTC.

This chain uses TRBV9 with TRBJ2-1; maybe TRBD2 (6 bases). V gave up 2 bases and J gave up 0 bases, with 15 bases separating them. The CDR3 totals 17 residues. Germline assignment: CDR1 SGDLS and CDR2 YYNGEE. In DNA, the CDR3 is TGTGCCAGCAGCGTCGCCGGGACTCTGAGCTCCTACAATGAGCAGTTCTTC. Translation gives CASSVAGTLSSYNEQFF.

The chain has TRBV9 and TRBJ1-5, with D maybe TRBD1 (5 bases). V gave up 0 bases and J gave up 1 base, with 8 bases separating them. CDR1 and CDR2 from the germline V gene are SGDLS and YYNGEE. CDR3 length: 15 amino acids. CDR3 protein: CASSVEGKSNQPQHF. CDR3 in DNA: TGTGCCAGCAGCGTAGAGGGGAAGAGCAATCAGCCCCAGCATTTT.

The rearrangement joins TRBV4-3 to TRBJ2-2, with TRBD2 as a possible D gene (6 bases). The CDR3 loop spans 16 amino acids. The germline V gene has CDR1 LGHNA and CDR2 YSLEER. The V end was cut by 2 bases, the J end by 5 bases, with 15 bases between. CDR3 in amino acids: CASSQRGSPETGELFF. CDR3 nucleotide sequence: TGCGCCAGCAGCCAACGGGGGAGCCCTGAGACCGGGGAGCTGTTTTTT.

Regarding this clone: Distinct nucleotide sequences in the sample also encode this CDR3. The CDR3 sequence is CASSFRGSNQPQHF. The CDR3, as DNA: TGTGCCAGCAGCTTCCGGGGGAGCAATCAGCCCCAGCATTTT. The chain couples TRBV5-6 to TRBJ1-5, with D possibly being TRBD1 (5 bases). Germline V gene lookup returns CDR1 SGHDT and CDR2 YYEEEE. The ends were cut back, 2 bases at V and 1 base at J, with 7 bases in the middle. The CDR3 extends over 14 amino acids.

The rearrangement uses TRBV10-1 and TRBJ2-5; a possible D gene is TRBD2 (6 bases). The CDR3 loop spans 12 amino acids. CDR1 is WNHNN and CDR2 is SYGVQD in the germline V gene (reference sequence). The V gene lost 6 bases and the J gene lost 7 bases, with 12 bases spanning the gap. The CDR3 coding sequence is TGCGCCAGCAGGGGGGGTATCGGGACCCAGTACTTC. Protein: CASRGGIGTQYF.

The chain couples TRBV6-5 to TRBJ2-3; D gene ambiguous. Trimming cost V 5 bases and J 2 bases, with 11 bases left between them. The CDR3 spans 14 residues. Germline CDR1 is MNHEY and CDR2 is SVGAGI. In DNA, the CDR3 is TGTGCCAGCAGTCCCCTGGCCAACACAGATACGCAGTATTTT. It codes for CASSPLANTDTQYF.

The CDR3 DNA reads as TGTGCCAGCGGAGGGACCGGGGAGCTGTTTTTT. Its protein product is CASGGTGELFF. The chain carries TRBV7-3 and TRBJ2-2; D may be TRBD2 (6 bases). This CDR3 is 11 amino acids long. V was pared by 8 bases and J by 5 bases, with 6 bases between. The germline V gene has CDR1 SGHTA and CDR2 FQGTGA. The full variable domain, its missing parts supplied by reference TRBV7-3 and TRBJ2-2, is GAGVSQTPSNKVTEKGKYVELRCDPISGHTALYWYRQSLGQGPEFLIYFQGTGAADDSGLPNDRFFAVRPEGSVSTLKIQRTERGDSAVYLCASGGTGELFFGEGSRLTVL.

This chain joins TRBV12-5 and TRBJ2-7, with D perhaps matching TRBD2 (6 bases). The germline V gene encodes CDR1 LGHNT and CDR2 FRNRAP. Trimming pared 4 bases from V and 4 bases from J, leaving 17 bases between. This CDR3 contains 15 residues. DNA for the CDR3: TGTGCTAGTGGTTCACTCCAGGAGGGTTCGTACGAGCAGTACTTC. Translation gives CASGSLQEGSYEQYF.

The J gene is TRBJ1-2, the V gene TRBV6-5, with 10 bases identical to TRBD1. Germline V CDR1 and CDR2: MNHEY, SVGAGI. The CDR3 contains 13 residues. The V gene end was trimmed by 8 bases and the J gene end by 3 bases; junction bases not matched to a gene: 3. CDR3: CASRDRGHYGYTF. CDR3 in DNA: TGTGCCAGCCGGGACAGGGGCCACTATGGCTACACCTTC.

J is TRBJ1-5 and V is TRBV5-1, with D possibly TRBD1 on 5 matching bases. Germline V lookup: CDR1 SGHRS, CDR2 YFSETQ. This CDR3 comprises 12 residues. The ends were cut back, 4 bases at V and 11 bases at J, with 13 bases in the middle. CDR3 loop: CASSTDGGSQHF. The CDR3 coding sequence is TGCGCCAGCAGCACCGACGGGGGATCCCAGCATTTT. The full variable domain, in which reference TRBV5-1 and TRBJ1-5 provide the parts outside the CDR3, is KAGVTQTPRYLIKTRGQQVTLSCSPISGHRSVSWYQQTPGQGLQFLFEYFSETQRNKGNFPGRFSGRQFSNSRSEMNVSTLELGDSALYLCASSTDGGSQHFGDGTRLSIL.

J is TRBJ2-3 and V is TRBV13, with 8 bases fitting TRBD2. CDR1 is PRHDT and CDR2 is FYEKMQ in the germline V gene (reference sequence). There are 15 residues in the CDR3. The ends lost 3 bases at V and 6 bases at J; junction bases unmatched: 8. CDR3 nucleotides: TGTGCCAGCAGCTTTCGGCTAGCGGGTCTCGATACGCAGTATTTT. This encodes CASSFRLAGLDTQYF.

The chain joins TRBV9 to TRBJ2-3, with 9 nucleotides matching TRBD2. Germline CDR1 and CDR2: SGDLS and YYNGEE. Trimming cost V 2 bases and J 6 bases; bases outside gene matches: 4. The CDR3 consists of 14 residues. For the CDR3, the DNA is TGTGCCAGCAGCGTTAGCGGGGGCGGGGATACGCAGTATTTT. This translates into CASSVSGGGDTQYF.

The chain couples TRBV9 to TRBJ2-7, with 9 bases fitting TRBD2. This CDR3 has 15 amino acids. The germline CDR1 and CDR2 sequences are SGDLS and YYNGEE. Trimming took 3 bases from V and 2 from J; bases not matched to a gene: 6. The CDR3 region is CASSAGGGAPYEQYF. The CDR3 DNA follows: TGTGCCAGCAGCGCGGGCGGGGGGGCCCCCTACGAGCAGTACTTC.

This chain links TRBV4-1 with TRBJ2-1; 8 bases align to TRBD1. CDR1 and CDR2 (germline): MGHRA, YSYEKL. This CDR3 has 15 residues. The junction had 6 bases not matched to a gene; V was cut back by 6 bases and J by 2 bases. CDR3 sequence (DNA): TGCGCCAGCAGGTCGGACAGGGAAACCTACAATGAGCAGTTCTTC. It translates to CASRSDRETYNEQFF.

CDR3 DNA: TGTGCCAGCAGTTACTCGGCACAGGGGGGGAACTATGGCTACACCTTC. It translates to CASSYSAQGGNYGYTF. The V gene is TRBV6-5, the J gene TRBJ1-2; 8 nucleotides align to TRBD1. Losses at the gene ends were 0 bases for V and 2 bases for J; bases not matched to a gene: 5. This CDR3 has 16 amino acids. Per the germline V gene, CDR1 is MNHEY and CDR2 is SVGAGI.

The chain employs TRBV7-3 and TRBJ2-7; 8 bases are a match to TRBD1. This CDR3 is 15 amino acids long. Trimming removed 6 bases from V and 1 base from J; junction bases left unmatched: 8. The germline CDR1 and CDR2 sequences are SGHTA and FQGTGA. CDR3 DNA: TGTGCCAGCAGTTTATTTGGGGACAGGTCCTACGAGCAGTACTTC. It is translated as CASSLFGDRSYEQYF.

The rearrangement links TRBV18 to TRBJ2-3, with TRBD2 identical over 13 bases. V lost 3 bases to trimming and J lost 0 bases; unmatched junction nucleotides: 3. This CDR3 has 17 amino acids. Per the germline V gene, CDR1 is KGHSH and CDR2 is LQKENI. The CDR3 nucleotides are TGTGCCAGCTCACCCACTAGCGGGGGGGCGAGCACAGATACGCAGTATTTT. It specifies CASSPTSGGASTDTQYF.

The chain joins TRBV27 to TRBJ1-1; 7 bases align to TRBD1. Germline CDR1 is MNHEY and CDR2 is SMNVEV (reference sequence). The V segment lost 3 bases and the J segment 1 base; nucleotides outside the gene matches: 5. This CDR3 has 15 residues. CDR3 protein: CASSLGTVPNTEAFF. The CDR3 DNA is TGTGCCAGCAGTTTGGGGACAGTTCCGAACACTGAAGCTTTCTTT.

The chain links TRBV27 to TRBJ2-7; no reliable D call. CDR3 length: 14 amino acids. V was pared by 10 bases and J by 4 bases, with 20 bases between. Per the germline V gene, CDR1 is MNHEY and CDR2 is SMNVEV (reference sequence). CDR3 in amino acids: CATSEVDSLYEQYF. The DNA for the CDR3 is TGTGCCACCTCTGAAGTCGATTCTCTATACGAGCAGTACTTC.

The chain joins TRBV7-2 to TRBJ2-5; D is perhaps TRBD1 (6 bases). The V end lost 3 bases, the J end lost 1 base, and 18 bases lay between the germline ends. In germline, CDR1 is SGHTA, CDR2 FQGNSA. The CDR3 length is 17 residues. Here the CDR3 DNA reads TGTGCCAGCAGCTTCCCCCTATTTAGACAGGCCCAAGAGACCCAGTACTTC. Translating it yields CASSFPLFRQAQETQYF.